A selection of T cell receptor beta chains follows, all from one sample in a study of radiation and T cells in renal cell carcinoma. Clones were read by immunoSEQ multiplex PCR, and TCRdb kept only the in-frame ones, dropping some. The data hold 25,000 to 30,000 clones, with about 85% observed a single time. The specimen was blood, collected from a patient whose treatment included radiotherapy and nephrectomy. The origin of the receptors is a man aged 55-75 years with renal cell carcinoma. The CDR3 runs from the conserved cysteine through the conserved F or W. D genes are given only for firm matches. Clone size appears in some rows only: once, few, many, or a class for an expanded clone.

d_call clone_size j_call v_call cdr3_nt cdr3_aa
TRBD1 NA TRBJ2-2 TRBV5-8 TGTGCCAGCAGCTGGGCGGACAGGGGGCTAAACACCGGGGAGCTGTTTTTT CASSWADRGLNTGELFF
NA NA TRBJ1-2 TRBV30 TGTGCCTGGAGTGTGGTGTGGGGCCGTTCAAGCTACACCTTC CAWSVVWGRSSYTF
NA NA TRBJ1-5 TRBV27 TGTGCCAGCAGTAGGAAAGGACGCGATAGCAATCAGCCCCAGCATTTT CASSRKGRDSNQPQHF
NA NA TRBJ2-7 TRBV5-5 TGTGCCAGCAGCTTAAGGACATTACTCAACGAGCAGTACTTC CASSLRTLLNEQYF
NA NA TRBJ1-1 TRBV20-1 TGCAGTGCTACCTCCGGCGCTGAAGCTTTCTTT CSATSGAEAFF
NA NA TRBJ2-1 TRBV5-4 TGTGCCAGCAGCCAGGGGGGACGGGGGCACAATGAGCAGTTCTTC CASSQGGRGHNEQFF
NA NA TRBJ1-2 TRBV18 TGTGCCAGCTCACCAGTGGGCTCGGGCGGCTACACCTTC CASSPVGSGGYTF
TRBD2 NA TRBJ2-1 TRBV19 TGTGCCAGTAGTATAAAAGCGGGAGGGCTGTTCTTC CASSIKAGGLFF
NA NA TRBJ2-7 TRBV7-8 TGTGCCAGCAGCCCACGGACCTTATCCTACGAGCAGTACTTC CASSPRTLSYEQYF
TRBD1 NA TRBJ1-4 TRBV7-9 TGTGCCAGCAGCCAGGACAGGGGGAATGAAAAACTGTTTTTT CASSQDRGNEKLFF
NA NA TRBJ1-4 TRBV5-1 TGCGCCAGCAGCTTGGTATCGCGACAGTCCGCGGTGGCAAAACTGTTTTTT CASSLVSRQSAVAKLFF
NA NA TRBJ2-7 TRBV7-9 TGTGCCAGCAGCTTAGCCGCTACCGACAGCGAGCAGTACTTC CASSLAATDSEQYF
TRBD1 NA TRBJ2-7 TRBV18 TGTGCCAGCTCACAGGGACAGGGGCCCTACGAGCAGTACTTC CASSQGQGPYEQYF
TRBD2 once TRBJ2-2 TRBV5-1 TGCGCCAGCAGCTTGGAGTCTAGCGGCAACACCGGGGAGCTGTTTTTT CASSLESSGNTGELFF
TRBD1 NA TRBJ2-3 TRBV25-1 TGTGCCAGCAGGACAGGGGGTACTATCGATACGCAGTATTTT CASRTGGTIDTQYF
TRBD2 NA TRBJ2-3 TRBV5-4 TGTGCCGGCAGCCCGACTAGCGCGAGCACAGATACGCAGTATTTT CAGSPTSASTDTQYF
NA NA TRBJ2-2 TRBV2 TGTGCCGGAAGTAGGGGAGGGGGCGAATGGGAGCTGTTTTTT CAGSRGGGEWELFF
NA few TRBJ2-2 TRBV5-1 TGCGCCAGCAGGCTCGTTGCCGCTACCGGGGAGCTGTTTTTT CASRLVAATGELFF
NA NA TRBJ2-7 TRBV4-3 TGCGCCAGCAGCCAAGTTGGCGGTACCTACGAGCAGTACTTC CASSQVGGTYEQYF
NA NA TRBJ2-3 TRBV9 TGTGCCAGCAGTGATGGAATGGGCGCCGATACGCAGTATTTT CASSDGMGADTQYF
TRBD1 NA TRBJ2-5 TRBV2 TGTGCCAGCAGCGCGGACAGGGGGCCAGAGACCCAGTACTTC CASSADRGPETQYF
TRBD1 once TRBJ2-2 TRBV19 TGTGCCAGTAGTATGGGGGACAGGGACCCCGGGGAGCTGTTTTTT CASSMGDRDPGELFF
NA NA TRBJ1-3 TRBV10-3 TGTGCCATCAGTGAATGGGGCTCTGGAAACACCATATATTTT CAISEWGSGNTIYF
NA NA TRBJ2-1 TRBV6-5 TGTGCCAGCAGTCCCGTTTCCTACAATGAGCAGTTCTTC CASSPVSYNEQFF
NA NA TRBJ2-5 TRBV7-7 TGTGCTAGCAGCTTAGTCGGGGAAGGGGAGACCCAGTACTTC CASSLVGEGETQYF
NA NA TRBJ2-3 TRBV5-1 TGCGCCAGCAGCTTGCAGGGGGGCATAGGCACAGATACGCAGTATTTT CASSLQGGIGTDTQYF
TRBD1 NA TRBJ2-1 TRBV10-1 TGCGCCAGCAGTGGGGACAGGGGACCAGTCAGAGAGCAGTTCTTC CASSGDRGPVREQFF
TRBD2 NA TRBJ2-3 TRBV10-3 TGTGCCATCAGTGAGGGGTGGCCCCAAACTAGCGGGAGTAACACAGATACGCAGTATTTT CAISEGWPQTSGSNTDTQYF
NA once TRBJ2-2 TRBV6-6 TGTGCCAGCGCCCGGGGGACCGGGGAGCTGTTTTTT CASARGTGELFF
TRBD2 once TRBJ2-5 TRBV29-1 TGCAGCGTTGGGGCTAGCGGAGAGACCCAGTACTTC CSVGASGETQYF
TRBD2 NA TRBJ2-1 TRBV5-1 TGCGCCAGCAGCTCCGCACCGGGACTAGGCTACAATGAGCAGTTCTTC CASSSAPGLGYNEQFF
TRBD2 NA TRBJ2-7 TRBV14 TGTGCCAGCAGCCAAGGGGTACTAGCGGGAGGGACCTACGAGCAGTACTTC CASSQGVLAGGTYEQYF
TRBD1 NA TRBJ2-7 TRBV4-3 TGCGCCAGCAGGCAGGGACAGGCTCGTGGAGAGCAGTACTTC CASRQGQARGEQYF
NA NA TRBJ1-5 TRBV19 TGTGCCAGTAGTATATTCCCTCCAAATCAGCCCCAGCATTTT CASSIFPPNQPQHF
NA few TRBJ2-7 TRBV9 TGTGCCAGCAGCGTTGGCGGCCCCTTAGGCTACGAGCAGTACTTC CASSVGGPLGYEQYF
TRBD2 NA TRBJ2-7 TRBV11-2 TGTGCCAGCAGCTTCGATCGACTAGCGCTCTCCTACGAGCAGTACTTC CASSFDRLALSYEQYF
NA few TRBJ1-6 TRBV12-5 TGTGCTAGTGGTTTGGAAGTGGTTTCACCCCTCCACTTT CASGLEVVSPLHF
NA NA TRBJ1-5 TRBV30 TGTGCCTGGGGACGGAGAAATCAGCCCCAGCATTTT CAWGRRNQPQHF
NA once TRBJ2-5 TRBV9 TGTGCCAGCAGCGTAGCTTCTGGCGTCGGAGAGACCCAGTACTTC CASSVASGVGETQYF
TRBD2 NA TRBJ2-5 TRBV6-1 TGTGCCAGCAGTGAAGGACTAGCGGGACTACAAGAGACCCAGTACTTC CASSEGLAGLQETQYF
NA NA TRBJ2-3 TRBV27 TGTGCCAGCAGTCCGGGGTCCGATACGCAGTATTTT CASSPGSDTQYF
NA NA TRBJ1-5 TRBV6-5 TGTGCCAGCGGCTATCCGGGGGGCAGTCAGCCCCAGCATTTT CASGYPGGSQPQHF
TRBD1 NA TRBJ1-2 TRBV14 TGTGCCAGCAGCCAAGATCTTATGAGGGGGCTATATGGCTACACCTTC CASSQDLMRGLYGYTF
TRBD1 NA TRBJ2-7 TRBV4-1 TGCGCCAGCAGCCAGCGGACAGGGGACGAGCAGTACTTC CASSQRTGDEQYF
NA NA TRBJ2-2 TRBV30 TGTGCCTGGAACCACCGACAAGGGCTGGAGCTGTTTTTT CAWNHRQGLELFF
NA NA TRBJ2-3 TRBV10-3 TGTGCCATCATGGCCGCGACCGTGGGCAGCGCCCGAGTGGATACGCAGTATTTT CAIMAATVGSARVDTQYF
NA NA TRBJ1-4 TRBV4-3 TGCGCCAGCAGCCAAACTATACAGGGAAGGTGGACTAATGAAAAACTGTTTTTT CASSQTIQGRWTNEKLFF
NA once TRBJ2-7 TRBV5-8 TGTGCCAGTAATAGGGTAGGCGGCTACGAGCAGTACTTC CASNRVGGYEQYF
TRBD1 NA TRBJ2-1 TRBV9 TGTGCCAGCAGCGTAGACGGGACAGGGGGCCAGAATGAGCAGTTCTTC CASSVDGTGGQNEQFF
NA NA TRBJ1-2 TRBV9 TGTGCCAGCAGCGTAGAGGTCTCAGCTAACTATGGCTACACCTTC CASSVEVSANYGYTF
TRBD2 many TRBJ2-3 TRBV9 TGTGCCAGCAGCGGCCGACTAGCGGGGCGGACAGATACGCAGTATTTT CASSGRLAGRTDTQYF
TRBD2 NA TRBJ2-7 TRBV9 TGTGCCAGCAGCGTAGAGGGCGGGAGGGGGTTCGAGCAGTACTTC CASSVEGGRGFEQYF
TRBD2 NA TRBJ2-1 TRBV4-1 TGCGCCAGCAGCCAGGGAGGGCACAATGAGCAGTTCTTC CASSQGGHNEQFF
NA NA TRBJ2-5 TRBV5-8 TGTGCCAGCAGCTTTCTAACAGAGACCCAGTACTTC CASSFLTETQYF
TRBD1 few TRBJ1-1 TRBV18 TGTGCCAGCTCACCCGGGACAGTGGTAATGAACACTGAAGCTTTCTTT CASSPGTVVMNTEAFF